This paragraph covers one T cell receptor beta chain sequence. Its target is unknown. Here immunoSEQ multiplex PCR was the method, and the copy in TCRdb shows in-frame clones only, minus some. The sample has 30,000 to 50,000 clones; 65% to 80% are singletons. The sample is drawn from a study of chemoradiotherapy in HPV16-positive cancers. Study in general: Candidate HPV-specific T-cell clones and common TCR motifs came from functional assays in two HPV16-positive patients. Overall study results and limits: HPV-responsive T-cell expansion during chemoradiotherapy was linked to improved recurrence-free survival in HPV16-positive patients. Candidate HPV-specific clones and E7-related TCR motifs grew in tumor during treatment.

Germline CDR1 is SGHRS and CDR2 is YFSETQ. Trimming removed 2 bases at V and 6 bases at J, with 17 bases between. This CDR3 has 15 residues. Samples were taken several times over chemoradiotherapy. Specimen: blood, collected from a patient who underwent chemoradiotherapy. The clonotype comes from a human donor with HPV-associated anogenital cancer. This sequence joins TRBV5-1 and TRBJ1-1, with unresolved D. The CDR3 DNA follows: TGCGCCAGCAGCTTCAGAGGTGGGTTTTTGGCTGAAGCTTTCTTT. As protein: CASSFRGGFLAEAFF.